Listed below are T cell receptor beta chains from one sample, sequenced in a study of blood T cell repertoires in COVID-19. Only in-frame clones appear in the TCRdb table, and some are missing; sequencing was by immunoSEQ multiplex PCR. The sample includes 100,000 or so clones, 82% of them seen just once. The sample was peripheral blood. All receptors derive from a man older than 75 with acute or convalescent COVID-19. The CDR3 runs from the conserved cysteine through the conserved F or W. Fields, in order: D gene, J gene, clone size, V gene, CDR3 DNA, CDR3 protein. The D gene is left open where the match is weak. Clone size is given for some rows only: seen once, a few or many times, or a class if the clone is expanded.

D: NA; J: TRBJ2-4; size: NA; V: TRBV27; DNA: TGTGCCAGCAGTCCCGGACTGACCGTAGCCAAAAACATTCAGTACTTC; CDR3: CASSPGLTVAKNIQYF
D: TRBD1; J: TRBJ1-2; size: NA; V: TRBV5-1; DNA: TGCGCCAGCAGCCCACAATCGGGACAGTCAGGCGGTGGTTATGGCTACACCTTC; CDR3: CASSPQSGQSGGGYGYTF
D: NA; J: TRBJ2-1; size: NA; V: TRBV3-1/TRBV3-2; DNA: TGTGCCAGCAGCCAAGAAGGACAAGTCTACAATGAGCAGTTCTTC; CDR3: CASSQEGQVYNEQFF
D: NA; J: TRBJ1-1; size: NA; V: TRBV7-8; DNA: TGTGCCAGCAGCTTAGTCCGGGGAGGGAACACTGAAGCTTTCTTT; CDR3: CASSLVRGGNTEAFF
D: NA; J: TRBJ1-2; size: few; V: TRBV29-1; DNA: TGCAGCGTTGGAGGTTTTGGCTATGGCTACACCTTC; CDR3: CSVGGFGYGYTF
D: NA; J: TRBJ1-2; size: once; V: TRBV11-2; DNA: TGTGCCAGCAGCTTAGACCGCGCGCCTGGCTACACCTTC; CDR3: CASSLDRAPGYTF
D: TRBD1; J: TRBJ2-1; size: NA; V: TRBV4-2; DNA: TGTGCCAGCAGGTCACCGGGACAGGGGAACAATGAGCAGTTCTTC; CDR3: CASRSPGQGNNEQFF
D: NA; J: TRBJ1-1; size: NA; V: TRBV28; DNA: TGTGCCAGCAGTTCGTTTGAAGCTTTCTTT; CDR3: CASSSFEAFF
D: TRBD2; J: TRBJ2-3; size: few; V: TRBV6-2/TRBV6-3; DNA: TGTGCCAGCAGTCCCGGACTAGCGGGAGCATACGTAGATACGCAGTATTTT; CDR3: CASSPGLAGAYVDTQYF
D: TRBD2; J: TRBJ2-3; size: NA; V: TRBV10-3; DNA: TGTGCCATCAGTGAGGGGGGGGTTGGGAACACAGATACGCAGTATTTT; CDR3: CAISEGGVGNTDTQYF
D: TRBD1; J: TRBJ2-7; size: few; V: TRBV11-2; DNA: TGTGCCAGCAGCGAAAACAGGGGGCTCGAGCAGTACTTC; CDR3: CASSENRGLEQYF
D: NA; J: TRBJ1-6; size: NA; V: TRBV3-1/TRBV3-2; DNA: TGTGCCAGCAGCCCTCAGGGAAGCGGGTATTCACCCCTCCACTTT; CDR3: CASSPQGSGYSPLHF
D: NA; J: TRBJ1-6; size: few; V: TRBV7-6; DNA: TGTGCCAGCACCCTGCGGGCCTCCAATAATTCACCCCTCCACTTT; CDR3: CASTLRASNNSPLHF
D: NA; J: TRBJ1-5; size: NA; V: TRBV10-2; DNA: TGCGCCAGCAGTGTGACAGGAGGTAATCAGCCCCAGCATTTT; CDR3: CASSVTGGNQPQHF
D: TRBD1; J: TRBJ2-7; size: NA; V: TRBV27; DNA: TGTGCCAGCAGTTTATCAAATATCCTGGACAGGGAGCCCTACGAGCAGTACTTC; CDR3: CASSLSNILDREPYEQYF
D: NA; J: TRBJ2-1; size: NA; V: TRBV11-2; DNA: TGTGCCAGCAGCTTTATGAGCAATGAGCAGTTCTTC; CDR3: CASSFMSNEQFF
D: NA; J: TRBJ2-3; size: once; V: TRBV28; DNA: TGTGCCAGCAGTCCCCCGACAGATACGCAGTATTTT; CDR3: CASSPPTDTQYF
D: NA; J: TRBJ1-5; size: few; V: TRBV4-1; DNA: TGCGCCAGCAGCTTATACAGGGATCAGCCCCAGCATTTT; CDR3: CASSLYRDQPQHF
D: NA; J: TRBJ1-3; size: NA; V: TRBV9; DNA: TGTGCCAGCAGCGTAGGGGCAGGAGGTGGAAACACCATATATTTT; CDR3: CASSVGAGGGNTIYF
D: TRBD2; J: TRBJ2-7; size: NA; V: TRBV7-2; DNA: TGTGCCAGCAGCTTGGGACCGCCCGGACTAGCCTACGAGCAGTACTTC; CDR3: CASSLGPPGLAYEQYF
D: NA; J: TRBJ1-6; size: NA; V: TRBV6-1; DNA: TGTGCCAGCAGTGAACGGTACAATTCACCCCTCCACTTT; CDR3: CASSERYNSPLHF
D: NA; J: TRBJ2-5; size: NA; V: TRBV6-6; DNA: TGTGCCAGCAGTTACCTGCAAGAGACCCAGTACTTC; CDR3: CASSYLQETQYF
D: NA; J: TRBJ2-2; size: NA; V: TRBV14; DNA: TGTGCCAGCAGCCCCGACAGAGTCGGCACCGGGGAGCTGTTTTTT; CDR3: CASSPDRVGTGELFF
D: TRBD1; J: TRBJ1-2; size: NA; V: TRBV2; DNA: TGTGCCAGCAGATTGGGACAGAACACTAACTATGGCTACACCTTC; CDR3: CASRLGQNTNYGYTF
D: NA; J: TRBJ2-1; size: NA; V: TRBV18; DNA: TGTGCCAGCTCACCTCCAGGGCTGCGCTCCTACAATGAGCAGTTCTTC; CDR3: CASSPPGLRSYNEQFF
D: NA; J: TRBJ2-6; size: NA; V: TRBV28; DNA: TGTGCCACCCGGGCGCAGGGTGGGGCCAACGTCCTGACTTTC; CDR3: CATRAQGGANVLTF
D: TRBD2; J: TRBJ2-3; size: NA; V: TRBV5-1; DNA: TGCGCCAGCAGCCCACAGCTAGCGGGAGGCGGGGATACGCAGTATTTT; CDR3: CASSPQLAGGGDTQYF
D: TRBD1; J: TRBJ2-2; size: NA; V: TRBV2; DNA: TGTGCCAGCATCCTACAGGGGAACGGGGAGCTGTTTTTT; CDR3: CASILQGNGELFF
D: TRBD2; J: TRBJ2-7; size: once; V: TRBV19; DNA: TGTGCCAGTAGTGCCGCCCTAGCGGGAGAACTCTACGAGCAGTACTTC; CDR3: CASSAALAGELYEQYF
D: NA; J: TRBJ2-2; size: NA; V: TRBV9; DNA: TGTGCCAGCACCCCGGTTGCGGGAAACACCGGGGAGCTGTTTTTT; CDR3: CASTPVAGNTGELFF
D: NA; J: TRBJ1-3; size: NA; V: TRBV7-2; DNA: TGTGCCAGCAGCTCCCAAACTAACTCTGGAAACACCATATATTTT; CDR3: CASSSQTNSGNTIYF
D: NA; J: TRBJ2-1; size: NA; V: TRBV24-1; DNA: TGTGCCACCAGTGATCGGTCACTCTCCTCCTACAATGAGCAGTTCTTC; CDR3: CATSDRSLSSYNEQFF
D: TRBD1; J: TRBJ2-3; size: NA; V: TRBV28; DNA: TGTGCCAGCAGGATCAACACAGGGGGTAAAGATACGCAGTATTTT; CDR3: CASRINTGGKDTQYF
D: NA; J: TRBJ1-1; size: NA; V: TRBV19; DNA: TGTGCCAGTAGTATAAATGGTGCCCGCGGGGAAGCTTTCTTT; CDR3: CASSINGARGEAFF
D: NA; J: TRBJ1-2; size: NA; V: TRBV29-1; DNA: TGCAGCGCCTCGACCGGGACAATGGGAGTACCCCCCGAGGGCTACACCTTC; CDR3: CSASTGTMGVPPEGYTF